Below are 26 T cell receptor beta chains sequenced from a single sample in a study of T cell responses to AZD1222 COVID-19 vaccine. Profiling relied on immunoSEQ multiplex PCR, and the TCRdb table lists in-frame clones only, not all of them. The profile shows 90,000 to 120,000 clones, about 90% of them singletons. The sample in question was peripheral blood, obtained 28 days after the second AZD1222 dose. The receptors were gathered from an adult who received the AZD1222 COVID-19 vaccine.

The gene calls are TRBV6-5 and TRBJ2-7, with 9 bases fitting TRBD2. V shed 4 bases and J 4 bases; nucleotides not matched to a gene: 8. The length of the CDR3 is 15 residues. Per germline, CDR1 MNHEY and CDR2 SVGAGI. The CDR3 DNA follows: TGTGCCAGCAGTTCCTTGGGTAGCGGGGGTTACGAGCAGTACTTC. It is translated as CASSSLGSGGYEQYF.

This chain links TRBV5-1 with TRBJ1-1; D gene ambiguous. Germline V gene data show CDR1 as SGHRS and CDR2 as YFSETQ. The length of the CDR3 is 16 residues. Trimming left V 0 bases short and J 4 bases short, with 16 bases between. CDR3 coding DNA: TGCGCCAGCAGCTTGGCCCGGAGGGAGCTCGGCACTGAAGCTTTCTTT. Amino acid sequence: CASSLARRELGTEAFF.

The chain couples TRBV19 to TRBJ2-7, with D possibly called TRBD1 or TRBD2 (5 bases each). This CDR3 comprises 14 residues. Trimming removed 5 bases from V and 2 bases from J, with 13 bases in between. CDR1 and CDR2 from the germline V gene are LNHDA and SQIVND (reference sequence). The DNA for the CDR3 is TGTGCCAGTAGTGGCCGGGACCGGGCCTACGAGCAGTACTTC. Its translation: CASSGRDRAYEQYF.

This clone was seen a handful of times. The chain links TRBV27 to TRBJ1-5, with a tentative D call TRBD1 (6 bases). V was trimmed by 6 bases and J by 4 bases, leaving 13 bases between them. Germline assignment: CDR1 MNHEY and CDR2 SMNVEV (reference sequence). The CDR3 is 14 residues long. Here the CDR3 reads CASRLLGANQPQHF. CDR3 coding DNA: TGTGCCAGCAGACTTTTGGGGGCAAATCAGCCCCAGCATTTT.

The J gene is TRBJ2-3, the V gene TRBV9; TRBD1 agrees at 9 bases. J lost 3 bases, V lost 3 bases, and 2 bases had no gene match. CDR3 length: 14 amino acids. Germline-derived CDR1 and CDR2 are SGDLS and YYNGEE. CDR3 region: CASSAGQGTDTQYF. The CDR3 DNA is TGTGCCAGCAGCGCGGGACAGGGAACAGATACGCAGTATTTT.

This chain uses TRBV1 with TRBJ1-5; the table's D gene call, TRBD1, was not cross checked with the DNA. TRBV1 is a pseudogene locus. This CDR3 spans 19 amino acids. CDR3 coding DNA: TGCACCAGCAGACGACCCCGGGACAGGGTGCGGAGAGGGGATCAGCCCCAGCATTTT. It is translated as CTSRRPRDRVRRGDQPQHF.

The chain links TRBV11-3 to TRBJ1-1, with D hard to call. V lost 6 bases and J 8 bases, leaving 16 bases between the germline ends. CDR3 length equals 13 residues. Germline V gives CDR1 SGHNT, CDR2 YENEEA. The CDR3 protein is CASSDPGMTEAFF. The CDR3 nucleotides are TGTGCCAGCAGTGATCCCGGGATGACGGAAGCTTTCTTT. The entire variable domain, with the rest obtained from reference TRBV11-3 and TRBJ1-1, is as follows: EAGVVQSPRYKIIEKKQPVAFWCNPISGHNTLYWYLQNLGQGPELLIRYENEEAVDDSQLPKDRFSAERLKGVDSTLKIQPAELGDSAVYLCASSDPGMTEAFFGQGTRLTVV.

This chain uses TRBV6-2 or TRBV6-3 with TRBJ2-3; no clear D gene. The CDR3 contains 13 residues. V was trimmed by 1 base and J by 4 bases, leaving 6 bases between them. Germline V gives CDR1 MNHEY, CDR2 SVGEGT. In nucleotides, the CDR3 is TGTGCCAGCAGTTACTTTGGTGCAGATACGCAGTATTTT. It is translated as CASSYFGADTQYF.

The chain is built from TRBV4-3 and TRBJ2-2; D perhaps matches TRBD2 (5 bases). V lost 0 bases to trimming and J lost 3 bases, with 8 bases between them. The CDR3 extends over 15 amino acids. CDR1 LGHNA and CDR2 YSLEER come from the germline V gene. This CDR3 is CASSQETRDTGELFF. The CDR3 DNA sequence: TGCGCCAGCAGCCAAGAGACGAGGGACACCGGGGAGCTGTTTTTT.

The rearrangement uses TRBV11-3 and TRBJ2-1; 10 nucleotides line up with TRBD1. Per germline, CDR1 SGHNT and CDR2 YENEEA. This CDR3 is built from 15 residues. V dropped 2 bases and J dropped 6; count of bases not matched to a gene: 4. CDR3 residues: CASSLPGQGRNEQFF. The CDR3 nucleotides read TGTGCCAGCAGCTTACCGGGACAGGGGCGCAATGAGCAGTTCTTC.

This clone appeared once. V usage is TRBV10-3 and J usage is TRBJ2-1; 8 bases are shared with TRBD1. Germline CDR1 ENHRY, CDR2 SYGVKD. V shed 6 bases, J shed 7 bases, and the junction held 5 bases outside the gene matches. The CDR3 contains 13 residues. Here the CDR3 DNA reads TGTGCCATCAGGGGACAGGCCGATAATGAGCAGTTCTTC. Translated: CAIRGQADNEQFF.

The CDR3 nucleotides read TGTGCCAGCAGCCTTTACACCGGGACAGAGGACGAGCAGTACTTC. Translated: CASSLYTGTEDEQYF. This rearrangement joins TRBV5-4 to TRBJ2-7, with 7 positions matching TRBD1. CDR1 and CDR2 from the germline V gene are SGHNT and YYREEE (reference sequence). CDR3 size: 15 residues. Unmatched junction bases numbered 12, after V lost 4 bases and J lost 5 bases.

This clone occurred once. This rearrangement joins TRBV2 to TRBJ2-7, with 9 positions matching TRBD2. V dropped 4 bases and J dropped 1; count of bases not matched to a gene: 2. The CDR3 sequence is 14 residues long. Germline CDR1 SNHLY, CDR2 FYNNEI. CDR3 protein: CASSGLAVSYEQYF. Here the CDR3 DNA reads TGTGCCAGCAGTGGACTAGCGGTATCCTACGAGCAGTACTTC.

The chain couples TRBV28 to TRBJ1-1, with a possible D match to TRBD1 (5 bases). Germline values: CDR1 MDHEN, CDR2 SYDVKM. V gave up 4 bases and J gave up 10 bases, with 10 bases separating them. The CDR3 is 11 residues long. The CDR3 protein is CASSSGPRAFF. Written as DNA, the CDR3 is TGTGCCAGCAGTTCAGGGCCCAGAGCTTTCTTT.

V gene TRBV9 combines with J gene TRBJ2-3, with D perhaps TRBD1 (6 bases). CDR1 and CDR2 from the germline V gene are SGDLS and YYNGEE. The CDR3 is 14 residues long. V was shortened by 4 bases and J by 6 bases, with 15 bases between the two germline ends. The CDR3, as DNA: TGTGCCAGCAGCCCCGGACAGTCAGGCGATACGCAGTATTTT. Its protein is CASSPGQSGDTQYF.

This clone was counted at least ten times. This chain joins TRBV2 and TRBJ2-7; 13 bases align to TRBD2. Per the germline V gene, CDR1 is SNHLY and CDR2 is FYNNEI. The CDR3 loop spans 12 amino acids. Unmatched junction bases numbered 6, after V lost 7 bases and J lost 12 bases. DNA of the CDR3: TGTGCCAGCACTGGGACTAGCGGGGTCGGGTACTTC. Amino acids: CASTGTSGVGYF.

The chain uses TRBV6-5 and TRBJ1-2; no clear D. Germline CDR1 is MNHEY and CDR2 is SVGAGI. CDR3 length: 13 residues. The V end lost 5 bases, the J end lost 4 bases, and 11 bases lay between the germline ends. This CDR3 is CASSPLRSYGYTF. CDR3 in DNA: TGTGCCAGCAGTCCTTTGAGGAGCTATGGCTACACCTTC.

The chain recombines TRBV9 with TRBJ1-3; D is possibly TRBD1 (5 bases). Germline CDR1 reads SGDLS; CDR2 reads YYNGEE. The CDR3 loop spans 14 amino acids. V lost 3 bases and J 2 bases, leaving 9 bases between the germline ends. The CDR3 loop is CASSGGGTGNTIYF. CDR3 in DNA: TGTGCCAGCAGCGGGGGCGGCACTGGAAACACCATATATTTT. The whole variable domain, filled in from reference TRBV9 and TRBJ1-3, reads DSGVTQTPKHLITATGQRVTLRCSPRSGDLSVYWYQQSLDQGLQFLIQYYNGEERAKGNILERFSAQQFPDLHSELNLSSLELGDSALYFCASSGGGTGNTIYFGEGSWLTVV.

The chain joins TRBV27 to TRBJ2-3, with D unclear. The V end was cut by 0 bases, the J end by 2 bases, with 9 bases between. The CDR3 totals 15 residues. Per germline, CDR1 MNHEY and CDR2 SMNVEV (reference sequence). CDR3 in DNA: TGTGCCAGCAGTTTATCTGGGTCCCCCACAGATACGCAGTATTTT. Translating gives CASSLSGSPTDTQYF.

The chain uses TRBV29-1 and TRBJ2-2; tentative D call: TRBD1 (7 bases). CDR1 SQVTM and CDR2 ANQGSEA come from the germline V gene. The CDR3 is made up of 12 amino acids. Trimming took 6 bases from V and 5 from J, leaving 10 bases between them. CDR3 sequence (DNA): TGCAGCGTAGCAGGGGGGACCGGGGAGCTGTTTTTT. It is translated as CSVAGGTGELFF.

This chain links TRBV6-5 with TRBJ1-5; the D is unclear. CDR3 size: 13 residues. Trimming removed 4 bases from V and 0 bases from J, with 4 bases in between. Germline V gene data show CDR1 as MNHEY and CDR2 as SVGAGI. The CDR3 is CASSSSSNQPQHF. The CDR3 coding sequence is TGTGCCAGCAGTTCCAGTAGCAATCAGCCCCAGCATTTT.

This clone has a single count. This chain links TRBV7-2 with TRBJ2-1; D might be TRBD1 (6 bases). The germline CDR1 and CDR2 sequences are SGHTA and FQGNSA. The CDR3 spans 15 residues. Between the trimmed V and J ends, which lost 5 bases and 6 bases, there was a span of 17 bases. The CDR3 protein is CASSPGVGVSNEQFF. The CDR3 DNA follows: TGTGCCAGCAGCCCAGGGGTAGGTGTGAGCAATGAGCAGTTCTTC.

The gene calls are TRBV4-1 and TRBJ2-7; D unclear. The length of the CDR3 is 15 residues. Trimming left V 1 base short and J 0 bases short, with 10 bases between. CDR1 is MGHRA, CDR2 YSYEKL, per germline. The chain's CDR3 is CASSQGPRSSYEQYF. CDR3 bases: TGCGCCAGCAGCCAAGGGCCCCGGAGCTCCTACGAGCAGTACTTC.

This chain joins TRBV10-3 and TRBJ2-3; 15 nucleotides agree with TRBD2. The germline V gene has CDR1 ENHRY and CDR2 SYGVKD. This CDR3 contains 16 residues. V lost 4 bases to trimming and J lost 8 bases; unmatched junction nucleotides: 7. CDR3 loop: CAISGSGTSGGSTQYF. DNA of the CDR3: TGTGCCATCAGTGGTTCCGGGACTAGCGGGGGGAGTACGCAGTATTTT.

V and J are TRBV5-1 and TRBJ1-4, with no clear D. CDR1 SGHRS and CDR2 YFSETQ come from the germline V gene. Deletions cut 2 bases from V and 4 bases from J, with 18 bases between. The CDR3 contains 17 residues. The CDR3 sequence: CASSFGSPVPLNEKLFF. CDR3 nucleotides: TGCGCCAGCAGCTTTGGGTCCCCAGTCCCTCTTAATGAAAAACTGTTTTTT. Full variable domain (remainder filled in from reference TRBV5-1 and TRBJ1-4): KAGVTQTPRYLIKTRGQQVTLSCSPISGHRSVSWYQQTPGQGLQFLFEYFSETQRNKGNFPGRFSGRQFSNSRSEMNVSTLELGDSALYLCASSFGSPVPLNEKLFFGSGTQLSVL.

The chain's CDR3 is CASSQRTSGGLTKNIQYF. The CDR3 coding sequence is TGTGCCAGCAGCCAACGGACTAGCGGGGGACTCACCAAAAACATTCAGTACTTC. The chain couples TRBV3-1 (or the pseudogene TRBV3-2) to TRBJ2-4, with TRBD2 matching over 13 bases. CDR1 LGHDT and CDR2 YNNKEL come from the germline V gene (reference sequence). V was clipped by 2 bases and J by 2 bases; unmatched bases: 6. The CDR3 runs to 18 residues.